This TCR beta chain was identified during a study of response to subunit inactivated influenza vaccine. This clonotype was seen a few times. This CDR3 region has 13 residues. Germline V gives CDR1 MNHEY, CDR2 SMNVEV (reference sequence). V was clipped by 7 bases and J by 3 bases, with 10 bases between them. Each CDR3 protein is one row after TCRdb ran MiXCR on the RT-PCR reads. Among about 300,000 distinct CDR3 sequences, 20% to 25% were seen once, and the ten largest hold about 9.4%. Sample: PBMCs from blood, taken 21 months after vaccination. The chain links TRBV27 to TRBJ1-5, with no clear D. The TCR was taken from a man aged 45-69 years who received an inactivated influenza vaccine. CDR3 in DNA: TGTGCCAGCATGGGGATTATCAATCAGCCCCAGCATTTT. Amino acids: CASMGIINQPQHF.